The following is a T cell receptor beta chain sequence with its context. These data are taken from a study of blood T cell repertoires in COVID-19. Germline V gene lookup returns CDR1 MNHEY and CDR2 SVGEGT. The V end was cut by 6 bases, the J end by 9 bases, with 12 bases between. The CDR3 contains 11 residues. Patients of the Seattle cohort, enrolled during active infection, were followed longitudinally. TCRdb keeps only in-frame clones here, not all; method: immunoSEQ multiplex PCR. The repertoire has over 250,000 clones, 75% to 90% of them found once; the top ten carry around 13%. The sample consisted of peripheral blood. This TCR derives from a woman between 65 and 79 years old with COVID-19, enrolled during active disease. The gene calls are TRBV6-2 or TRBV6-3 and TRBJ2-7, with a possible D match to TRBD2 (5 bases). CDR3 sequence (DNA): TGTGCCAGCAGCACGGGGTTTGTGCAGTACTTC. Amino acids: CASSTGFVQYF.